What follows describes a single TCR beta chain. Antigen: not known. J gave up 4 bases and V 4 bases, and 3 bases lay outside the gene matches. The CDR3 is 14 residues long. Germline V gene sequence: CDR1 MNHEY, CDR2 SMNVEV (reference sequence). This entry is derived from a study of CD8 T cells in ankylosing spondylitis. Study-wide results and caveats: According to the report, clones linked to the disease were significantly enriched in matched synovial fluid samples taken from ankylosing spondylitis patients.

Each CDR3 protein is one row after TCRdb ran MiXCR on the 5' RACE reads. The sample includes some 87,000 distinct CDR3 sequences, just under 9% of them seen just once. Sequencing used blood, either unsorted or a sorted T cell fraction (not recorded which). The chain combines TRBV27 with TRBJ2-3, with TRBD2 matching over 9 bases. The clonotype was recovered from a male donor with ankylosing spondylitis or in good health (not recorded which). Here the CDR3 DNA reads TGTGCCAGCAGTTCGCTAGCGGGGCCAGATACGCAGTATTTT. It translates to CASSSLAGPDTQYF.